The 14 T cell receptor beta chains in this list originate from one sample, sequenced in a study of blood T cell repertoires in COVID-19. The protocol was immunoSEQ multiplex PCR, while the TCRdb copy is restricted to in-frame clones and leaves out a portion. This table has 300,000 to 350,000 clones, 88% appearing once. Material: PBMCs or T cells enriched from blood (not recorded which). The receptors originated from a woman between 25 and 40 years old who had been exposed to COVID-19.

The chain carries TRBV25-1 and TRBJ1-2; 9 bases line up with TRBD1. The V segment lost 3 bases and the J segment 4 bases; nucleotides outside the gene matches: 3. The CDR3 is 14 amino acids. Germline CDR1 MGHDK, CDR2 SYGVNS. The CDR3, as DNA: TGTGCCAGCAGTGAGCAGGGACAGGGCTATGGCTACACCTTC. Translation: CASSEQGQGYGYTF.

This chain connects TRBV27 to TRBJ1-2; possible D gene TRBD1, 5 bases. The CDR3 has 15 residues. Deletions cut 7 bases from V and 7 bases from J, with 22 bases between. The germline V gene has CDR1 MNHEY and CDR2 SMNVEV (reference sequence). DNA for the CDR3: TGTGCCAGCAAATATCGCTCGGATTGGAGGGGTGGCTACACCTTC. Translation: CASKYRSDWRGGYTF.

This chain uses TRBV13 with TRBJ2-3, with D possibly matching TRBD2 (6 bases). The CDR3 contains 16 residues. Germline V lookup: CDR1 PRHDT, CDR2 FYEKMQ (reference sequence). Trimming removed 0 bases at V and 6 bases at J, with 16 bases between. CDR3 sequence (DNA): TGTGCCAGCAGCTTAGGTGGGCGGGATCCCCGGGATACGCAGTATTTT. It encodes CASSLGGRDPRDTQYF.

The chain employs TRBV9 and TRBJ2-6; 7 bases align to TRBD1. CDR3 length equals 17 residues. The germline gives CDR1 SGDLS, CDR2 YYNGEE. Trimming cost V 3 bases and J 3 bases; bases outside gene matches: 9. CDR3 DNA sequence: TGTGCCAGCAGCGCCCGGGACAGCCCAAATGGGGCCAACGTCCTGACTTTC. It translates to CASSARDSPNGANVLTF.

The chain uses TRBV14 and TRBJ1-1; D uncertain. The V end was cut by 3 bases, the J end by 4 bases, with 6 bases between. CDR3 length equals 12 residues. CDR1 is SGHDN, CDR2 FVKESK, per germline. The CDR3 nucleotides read TGTGCCAGCAGCCAGCGTGTCACTGAAGCTTTCTTT. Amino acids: CASSQRVTEAFF.

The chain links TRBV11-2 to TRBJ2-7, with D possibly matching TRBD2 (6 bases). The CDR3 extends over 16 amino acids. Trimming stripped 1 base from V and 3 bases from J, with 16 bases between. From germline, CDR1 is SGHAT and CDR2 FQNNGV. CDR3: CASSLVAVLANYEQYF. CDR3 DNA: TGTGCCAGCAGCTTAGTCGCGGTGCTAGCGAACTACGAGCAGTACTTC. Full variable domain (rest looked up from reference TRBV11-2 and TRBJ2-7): EAGVAQSPRYKIIEKRQSVAFWCNPISGHATLYWYQQILGQGPKLLIQFQNNGVVDDSQLPKDRFSAERLKGVDSTLKIQPAKLEDSAVYLCASSLVAVLANYEQYFGPGTRLTVT.

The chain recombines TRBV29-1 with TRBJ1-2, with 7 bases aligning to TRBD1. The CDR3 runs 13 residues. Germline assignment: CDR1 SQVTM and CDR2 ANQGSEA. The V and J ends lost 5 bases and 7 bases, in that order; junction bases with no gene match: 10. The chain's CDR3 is CSVRDTGEGGYTF. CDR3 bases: TGCAGCGTTCGGGATACAGGGGAAGGTGGCTACACCTTC. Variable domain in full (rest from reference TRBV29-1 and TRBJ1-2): SAVISQKPSRDICQRGTSLTIQCQVDSQVTMMFWYRQQPGQSLTLIATANQGSEATYESGFVIDKFPISRPNLTFSTLTVSNMSPEDSSIYLCSVRDTGEGGYTFGSGTRLTVV.

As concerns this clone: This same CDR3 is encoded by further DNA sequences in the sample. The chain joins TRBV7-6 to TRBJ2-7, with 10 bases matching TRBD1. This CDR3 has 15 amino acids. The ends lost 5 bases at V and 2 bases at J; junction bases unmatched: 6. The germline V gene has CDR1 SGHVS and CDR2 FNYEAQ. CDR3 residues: CASSLGGTGAYEQYF. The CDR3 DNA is TGTGCCAGCAGCCTGGGGGGGACAGGGGCCTACGAGCAGTACTTC.

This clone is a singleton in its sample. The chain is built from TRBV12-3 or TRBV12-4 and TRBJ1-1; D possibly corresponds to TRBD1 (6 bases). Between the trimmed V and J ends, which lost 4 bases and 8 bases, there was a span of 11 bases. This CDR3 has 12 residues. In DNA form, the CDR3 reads TGTGCCAGCAGTTCCAGACAGGCCGAAGCTTTCTTT. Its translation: CASSSRQAEAFF.

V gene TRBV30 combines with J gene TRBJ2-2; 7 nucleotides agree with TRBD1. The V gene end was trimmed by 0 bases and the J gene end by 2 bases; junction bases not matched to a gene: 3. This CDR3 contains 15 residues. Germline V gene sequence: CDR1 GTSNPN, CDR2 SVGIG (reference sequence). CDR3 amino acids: CAWSVGQDNTGELFF. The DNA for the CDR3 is TGTGCCTGGAGTGTAGGACAGGACAACACCGGGGAGCTGTTTTTT.

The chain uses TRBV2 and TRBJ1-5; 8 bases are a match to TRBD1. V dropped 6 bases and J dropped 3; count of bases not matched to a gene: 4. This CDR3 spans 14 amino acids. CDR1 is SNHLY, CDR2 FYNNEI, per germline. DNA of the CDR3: TGTGCCAGCAGGGGACAGGTTTCCAATCAGCCCCAGCATTTT. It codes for CASRGQVSNQPQHF.

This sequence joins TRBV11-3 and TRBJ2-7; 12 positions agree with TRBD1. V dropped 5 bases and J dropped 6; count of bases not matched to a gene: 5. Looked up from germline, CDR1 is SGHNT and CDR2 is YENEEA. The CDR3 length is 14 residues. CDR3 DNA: TGTGCCAGCAGCCTCCGGGACAGGGGGCCCGAGCAGTACTTC. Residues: CASSLRDRGPEQYF. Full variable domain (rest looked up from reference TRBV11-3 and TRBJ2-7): EAGVVQSPRYKIIEKKQPVAFWCNPISGHNTLYWYLQNLGQGPELLIRYENEEAVDDSQLPKDRFSAERLKGVDSTLKIQPAELGDSAVYLCASSLRDRGPEQYFGPGTRLTVT.

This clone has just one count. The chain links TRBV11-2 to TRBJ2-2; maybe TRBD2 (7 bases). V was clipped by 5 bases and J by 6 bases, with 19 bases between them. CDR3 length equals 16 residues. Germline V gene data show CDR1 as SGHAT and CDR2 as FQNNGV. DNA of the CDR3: TGTGCCAGCAGCACCCGGGGGGCGGGAGCGTCCGGGGAGCTGTTTTTT. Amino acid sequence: CASSTRGAGASGELFF.

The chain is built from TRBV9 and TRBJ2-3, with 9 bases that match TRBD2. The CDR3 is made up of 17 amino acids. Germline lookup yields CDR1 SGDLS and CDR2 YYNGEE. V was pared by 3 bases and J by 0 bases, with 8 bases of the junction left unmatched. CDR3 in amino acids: CASSAKTGTSSTDTQYF. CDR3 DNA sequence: TGTGCCAGCAGCGCTAAGACCGGGACTAGCAGCACAGATACGCAGTATTTT.